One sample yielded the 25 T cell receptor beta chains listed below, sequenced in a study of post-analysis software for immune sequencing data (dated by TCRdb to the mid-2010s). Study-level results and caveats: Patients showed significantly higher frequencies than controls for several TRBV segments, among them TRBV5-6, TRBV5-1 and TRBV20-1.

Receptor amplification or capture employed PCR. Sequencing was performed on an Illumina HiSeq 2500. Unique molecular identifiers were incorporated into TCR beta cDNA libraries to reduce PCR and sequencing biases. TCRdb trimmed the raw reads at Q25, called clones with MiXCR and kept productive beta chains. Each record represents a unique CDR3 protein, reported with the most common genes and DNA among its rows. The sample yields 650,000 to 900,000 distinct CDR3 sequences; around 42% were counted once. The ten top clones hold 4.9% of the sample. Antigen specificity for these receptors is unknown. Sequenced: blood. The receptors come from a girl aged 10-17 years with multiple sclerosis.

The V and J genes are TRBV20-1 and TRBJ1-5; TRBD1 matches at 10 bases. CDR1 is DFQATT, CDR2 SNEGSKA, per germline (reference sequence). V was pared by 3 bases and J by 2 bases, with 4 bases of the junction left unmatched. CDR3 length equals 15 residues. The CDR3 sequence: CSARLGTGGNQPQHF. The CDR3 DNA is TGCAGTGCTAGGTTGGGGACAGGGGGCAATCAGCCCCAGCATTTT.

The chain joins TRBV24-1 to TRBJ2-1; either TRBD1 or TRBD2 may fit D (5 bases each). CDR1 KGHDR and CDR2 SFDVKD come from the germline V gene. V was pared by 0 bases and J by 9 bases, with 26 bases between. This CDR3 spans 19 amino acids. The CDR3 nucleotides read TGTGCCACCAGTGATTTGAAGGCCCCTGGTCCGGGGCCTGAGAGTGAGCAGTTCTTC. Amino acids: CATSDLKAPGPGPESEQFF.

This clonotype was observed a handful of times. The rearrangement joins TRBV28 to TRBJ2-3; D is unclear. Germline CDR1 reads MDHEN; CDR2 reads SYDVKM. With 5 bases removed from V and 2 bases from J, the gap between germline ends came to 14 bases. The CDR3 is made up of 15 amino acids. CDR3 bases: TGTGCCAGCAGTACGAGGTTTACCTCCACAGATACGCAGTATTTT. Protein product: CASSTRFTSTDTQYF.

This CDR3 reads CSVYRTAVNYGYTF. The CDR3, as DNA: TGCAGCGTTTATAGGACGGCGGTTAACTATGGCTACACCTTC. The genes are TRBV29-1 and TRBJ1-2; D call uncertain. V was shortened by 5 bases and J by 1 base, with 14 bases between the two germline ends. In germline, CDR1 is SQVTM, CDR2 ANQGSEA. The CDR3 totals 14 residues.

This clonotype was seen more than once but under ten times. This CDR3 reads CASSASSGNGYEQYF. The DNA of the CDR3 is TGCGCCAGCAGCGCCTCTAGCGGGAACGGCTACGAGCAGTACTTC. The chain links TRBV5-1 to TRBJ2-7; 9 bases match TRBD2. Germline V gives CDR1 SGHRS, CDR2 YFSETQ. This CDR3 contains 15 residues. V shed 4 bases, J shed 3 bases, and the junction held 8 bases outside the gene matches.

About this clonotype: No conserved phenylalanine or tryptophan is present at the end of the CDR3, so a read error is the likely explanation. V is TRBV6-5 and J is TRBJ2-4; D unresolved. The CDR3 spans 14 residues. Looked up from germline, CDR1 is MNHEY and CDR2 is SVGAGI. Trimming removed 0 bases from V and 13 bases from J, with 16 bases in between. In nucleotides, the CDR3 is TGTGCCAGCAGTTACTCTGCGGCCCTAGTGGAGCAGTACGTC. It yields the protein CASSYSAALVEQYV.

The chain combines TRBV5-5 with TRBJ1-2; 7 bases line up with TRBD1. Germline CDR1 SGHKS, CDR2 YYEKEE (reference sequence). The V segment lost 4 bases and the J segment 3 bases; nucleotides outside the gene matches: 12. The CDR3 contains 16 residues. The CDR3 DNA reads TGTGCCAGCAGCCACGGGACAGCCGCGGATTACTATGGCTACACCTTC. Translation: CASSHGTAADYYGYTF.

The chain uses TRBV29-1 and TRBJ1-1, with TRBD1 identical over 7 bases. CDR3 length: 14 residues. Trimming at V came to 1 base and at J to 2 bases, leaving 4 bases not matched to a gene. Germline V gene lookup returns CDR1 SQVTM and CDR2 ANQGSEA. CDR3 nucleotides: TGCAGCGTTGAAGGGAGGGACAGCAACACTGAAGCTTTCTTT. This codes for CSVEGRDSNTEAFF. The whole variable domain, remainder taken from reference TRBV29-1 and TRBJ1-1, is SAVISQKPSRDICQRGTSLTIQCQVDSQVTMMFWYRQQPGQSLTLIATANQGSEATYESGFVIDKFPISRPNLTFSTLTVSNMSPEDSSIYLCSVEGRDSNTEAFFGQGTRLTVV.

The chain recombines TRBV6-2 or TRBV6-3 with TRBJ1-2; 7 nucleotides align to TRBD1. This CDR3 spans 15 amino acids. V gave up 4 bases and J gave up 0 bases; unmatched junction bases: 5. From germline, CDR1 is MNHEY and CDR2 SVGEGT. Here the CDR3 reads CASSSRDRPNYGYTF. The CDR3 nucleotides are TGTGCCAGCAGTTCCCGGGACAGACCTAACTATGGCTACACCTTC.

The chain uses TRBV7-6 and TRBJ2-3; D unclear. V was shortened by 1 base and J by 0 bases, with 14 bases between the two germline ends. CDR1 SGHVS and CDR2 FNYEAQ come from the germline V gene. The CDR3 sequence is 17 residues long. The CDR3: CASSLVGAATSTDTQYF. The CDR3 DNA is TGTGCCAGCAGCTTAGTTGGCGCAGCAACTAGCACAGATACGCAGTATTTT. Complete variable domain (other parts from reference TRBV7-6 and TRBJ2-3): GAGVSQSPRYKVTKRGQDVALRCDPISGHVSLYWYRQALGQGPEFLTYFNYEAQQDKSGLPNDRFSAERPEGSISTLTIQRTEQRDSAMYRCASSLVGAATSTDTQYFGPGTRLTVL.

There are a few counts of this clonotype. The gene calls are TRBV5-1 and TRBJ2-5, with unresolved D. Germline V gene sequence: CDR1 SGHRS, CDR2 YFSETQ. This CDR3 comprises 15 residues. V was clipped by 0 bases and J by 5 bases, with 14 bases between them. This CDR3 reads CASSLAVDLDETQYF. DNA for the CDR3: TGCGCCAGCAGCTTGGCGGTCGATCTAGATGAGACCCAGTACTTC. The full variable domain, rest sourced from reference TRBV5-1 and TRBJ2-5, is KAGVTQTPRYLIKTRGQQVTLSCSPISGHRSVSWYQQTPGQGLQFLFEYFSETQRNKGNFPGRFSGRQFSNSRSEMNVSTLELGDSALYLCASSLAVDLDETQYFGPGTRLLVL.

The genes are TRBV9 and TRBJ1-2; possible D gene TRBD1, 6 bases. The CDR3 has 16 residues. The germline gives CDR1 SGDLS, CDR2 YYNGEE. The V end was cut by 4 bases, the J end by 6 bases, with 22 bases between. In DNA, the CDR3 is TGTGCCAGCAGCCTCGTTAGTCAATCCAGGGGAGATGGCTACACCTTC. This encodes CASSLVSQSRGDGYTF. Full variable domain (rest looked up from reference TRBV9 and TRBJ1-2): DSGVTQTPKHLITATGQRVTLRCSPRSGDLSVYWYQQSLDQGLQFLIQYYNGEERAKGNILERFSAQQFPDLHSELNLSSLELGDSALYFCASSLVSQSRGDGYTFGSGTRLTVV.

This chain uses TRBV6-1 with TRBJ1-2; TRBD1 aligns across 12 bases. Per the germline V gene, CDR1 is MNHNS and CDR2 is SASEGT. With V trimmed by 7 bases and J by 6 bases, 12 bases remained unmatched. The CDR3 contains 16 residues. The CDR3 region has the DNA TGTGCCAGCACCGACAGGGACAGGGGGCTCGCGGATGGCTACACCTTC. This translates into CASTDRDRGLADGYTF.

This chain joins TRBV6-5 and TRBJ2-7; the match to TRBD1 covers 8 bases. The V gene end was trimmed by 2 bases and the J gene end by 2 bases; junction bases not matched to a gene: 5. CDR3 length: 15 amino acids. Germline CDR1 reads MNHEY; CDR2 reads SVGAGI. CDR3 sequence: CASSYPGQDAYEQYF. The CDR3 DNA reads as TGTGCCAGCAGTTACCCGGGACAGGATGCCTACGAGCAGTACTTC.

The CDR3 is CSALGLGRGEQYF. In DNA form, the CDR3 reads TGCAGTGCTCTAGGACTGGGTCGGGGAGAGCAGTACTTC. The chain combines TRBV20-1 with TRBJ2-7, with D possibly matching TRBD2 (5 bases). The CDR3 is 13 residues long. Germline CDR1 reads DFQATT; CDR2 reads SNEGSKA (reference sequence). V was shortened by 5 bases and J by 7 bases, with 18 bases between the two germline ends.

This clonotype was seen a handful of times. CDR3 sequence reads: CSARDYLLGGPSGAKNIQYF. CDR3 coding DNA: TGCAGTGCTAGAGATTACTTATTGGGAGGGCCTTCGGGGGCCAAAAACATTCAGTACTTC. The rearrangement links TRBV20-1 to TRBJ2-4; the match to TRBD2 covers 7 bases. Losses at the gene ends were 0 bases for V and 1 base for J; bases not matched to a gene: 18. Germline V gene sequence: CDR1 DFQATT, CDR2 SNEGSKA (reference sequence). There are 20 residues in the CDR3.

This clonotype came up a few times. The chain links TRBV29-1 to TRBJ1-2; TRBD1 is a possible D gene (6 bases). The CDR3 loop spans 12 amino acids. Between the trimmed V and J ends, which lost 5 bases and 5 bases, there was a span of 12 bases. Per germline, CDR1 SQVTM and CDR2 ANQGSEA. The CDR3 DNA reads TGCAGCGTTCCGGACAGTTTTTATGGCTACACCTTC. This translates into CSVPDSFYGYTF.

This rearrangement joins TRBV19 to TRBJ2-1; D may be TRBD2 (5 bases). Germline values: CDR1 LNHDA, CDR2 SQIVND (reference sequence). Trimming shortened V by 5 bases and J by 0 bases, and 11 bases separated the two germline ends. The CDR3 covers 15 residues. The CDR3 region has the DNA TGTGCCAGTAGTGCTAGCAAAAGCTCCTACAATGAGCAGTTCTTC. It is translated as CASSASKSSYNEQFF. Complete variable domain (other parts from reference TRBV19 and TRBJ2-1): DGGITQSPKYLFRKEGQNVTLSCEQNLNHDAMYWYRQDPGQGLRLIYYSQIVNDFQKGDIAEGYSVSREKKESFPLTVTSAQKNPTAFYLCASSASKSSYNEQFFGPGTRLTVL.

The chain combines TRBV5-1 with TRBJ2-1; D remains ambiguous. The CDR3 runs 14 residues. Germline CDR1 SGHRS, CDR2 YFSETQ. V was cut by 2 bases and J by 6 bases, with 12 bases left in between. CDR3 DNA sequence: TGCGCCAGCAGCTTCCTCGAAACCCCCAATGAGCAGTTCTTC. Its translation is CASSFLETPNEQFF.

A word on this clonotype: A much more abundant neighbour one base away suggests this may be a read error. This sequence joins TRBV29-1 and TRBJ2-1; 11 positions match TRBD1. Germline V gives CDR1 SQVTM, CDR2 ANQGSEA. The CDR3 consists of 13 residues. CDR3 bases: TGCAGCGTTGGGACAGGGGGCTACGATGAGCAGTTCTTC. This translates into CSVGTGGYDEQFF.

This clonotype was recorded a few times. The CDR3 reads CSASLAGGYNEQFF. For the CDR3, the DNA is TGCAGTGCTTCTCTAGCGGGAGGCTACAATGAGCAGTTCTTC. The chain employs TRBV20-1 and TRBJ2-1; 11 bases fit TRBD2. From germline, CDR1 is DFQATT and CDR2 SNEGSKA (reference sequence). The CDR3 is made up of 14 amino acids. Trimming took 5 bases from V and 3 from J; bases not matched to a gene: 3.

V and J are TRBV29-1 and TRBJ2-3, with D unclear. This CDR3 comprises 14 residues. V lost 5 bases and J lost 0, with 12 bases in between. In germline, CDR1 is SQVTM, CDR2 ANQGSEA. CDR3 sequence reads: CSVSRLTSTDTQYF. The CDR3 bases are TGCAGCGTTTCCAGACTGACTAGCACAGATACGCAGTATTTT.

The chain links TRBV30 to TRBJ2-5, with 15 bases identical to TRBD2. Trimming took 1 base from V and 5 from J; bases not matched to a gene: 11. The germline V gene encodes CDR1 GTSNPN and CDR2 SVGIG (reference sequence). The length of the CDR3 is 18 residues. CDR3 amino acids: CAWSGLRTSGRAWETQYF. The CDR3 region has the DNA TGTGCCTGGAGTGGATTGAGGACTAGCGGGAGGGCCTGGGAGACCCAGTACTTC.

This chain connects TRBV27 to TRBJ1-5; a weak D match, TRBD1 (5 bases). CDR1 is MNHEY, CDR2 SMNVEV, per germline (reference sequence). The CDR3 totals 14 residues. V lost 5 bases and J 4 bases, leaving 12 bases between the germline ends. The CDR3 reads CASSPRDPNQPQHF. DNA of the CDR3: TGTGCCAGCAGTCCCAGGGACCCTAATCAGCCCCAGCATTTT.

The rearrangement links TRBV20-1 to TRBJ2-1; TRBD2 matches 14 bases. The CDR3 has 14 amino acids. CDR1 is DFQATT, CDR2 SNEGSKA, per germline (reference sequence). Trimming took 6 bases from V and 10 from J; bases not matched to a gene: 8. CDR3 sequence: CSAPGLAGVREQFF. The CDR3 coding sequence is TGCAGTGCCCCGGGACTAGCGGGAGTAAGGGAGCAGTTCTTC.